The 32 T cell receptor beta chains given below trace back to one sample, sequenced in a study of immune cell composition in non-small cell lung cancer. This table comes from immunoSEQ multiplex PCR, and its TCRdb copy is limited to in-frame clones, with some not included. The sample has around 6,600 clones, 75% to 80% seen once. The normal lung sample lay at least 3 cm, and maximally far, from the tumour. Material for sequencing was non-adjacent lung tissue. All receptors come from a human donor with non-small cell lung cancer.

The chain links TRBV9 to TRBJ2-1; tentatively, D is TRBD2 (5 bases). CDR3 length: 16 residues. Trimming took off 5 bases at V and 4 bases at J, with 19 bases between the two ends. CDR1 and CDR2 (germline): SGDLS, YYNGEE. The CDR3 sequence is CASRPLSGNAYNEQFF. The CDR3 nucleotides read TGTGCCAGCAGACCCCTATCGGGAAATGCGTACAATGAGCAGTTCTTC.

This clone was found a few times. This rearrangement joins TRBV27 to TRBJ1-6; unclear D gene. This CDR3 contains 19 residues. The germline V gene has CDR1 MNHEY and CDR2 SMNVEV (reference sequence). The V end lost 1 base, the J end lost 0 bases, and 16 bases lay between the germline ends. In DNA, the CDR3 is TGTGCCAGCAGTTTATATAGGACGGACTCGAGCTCCTATAATTCACCCCTCCACTTT. Amino acids: CASSLYRTDSSSYNSPLHF.

V usage is TRBV2 and J usage is TRBJ1-2; the D is unclear. Germline V gene sequence: CDR1 SNHLY, CDR2 FYNNEI. The CDR3 contains 10 residues. V lost 6 bases, J lost 5 bases, and 4 bases lay in between. The CDR3 DNA reads as TGTGCCAGCAGGACTTATGGCTACACCTTC. As protein: CASRTYGYTF.

CDR3 DNA: TGTGCCAGCAGCTTCTCCGGGACAGGGGCCGAGACCCAGTACTTC. Translating it yields CASSFSGTGAETQYF. The chain is built from TRBV7-3 and TRBJ2-5; 10 bases are shared with TRBD1. The CDR3 contains 15 residues. Germline V gene lookup returns CDR1 SGHTA and CDR2 FQGTGA. V lost 3 bases and J lost 5; bases outside the gene matches: 6.

V gene TRBV5-8 combines with J gene TRBJ1-1; unclear D gene. The CDR3 contains 14 residues. With 4 bases removed from V and 0 bases from J, the gap between germline ends came to 10 bases. Germline V gives CDR1 SGHTS, CDR2 YDEGEE. The CDR3 is CASSHSRLNTEAFF. The CDR3 nucleotides read TGTGCCAGCAGCCACAGCAGATTGAACACTGAAGCTTTCTTT.

This clone was picked up a small number of times. The genes are TRBV18 and TRBJ2-2; D might be TRBD1 (6 bases). This CDR3 is 15 amino acids long. V shed 5 bases and J shed 4 bases, with 14 bases lying between them. Germline assignment: CDR1 KGHSH and CDR2 LQKENI. Written as DNA, the CDR3 is TGTGCCAGCTCAGCCGACAGGTCCGCCACCGGGGAGCTGTTTTTT. Translated, it gives CASSADRSATGELFF.

The sample holds one count of this clone. The V gene is TRBV30, the J gene TRBJ2-5; D may be TRBD2 (7 bases). CDR1 and CDR2 from the germline V gene are GTSNPN and SVGIG (reference sequence). The CDR3 runs to 15 residues. Trimming shortened V by 2 bases and J by 2 bases, and 15 bases separated the two germline ends. CDR3 region: CAWSQTGGKQETQYF. CDR3 coding DNA: TGTGCCTGGAGTCAAACGGGGGGCAAACAAGAGACCCAGTACTTC.

As DNA, the CDR3 is TGTGCCAGCAGCTTTCGGGACAAAATTACGGGCACTGAAGCTTTCTTT. Translated, it gives CASSFRDKITGTEAFF. This chain uses TRBV7-8 with TRBJ1-1, with D perhaps matching TRBD1 (6 bases). Germline V gives CDR1 SGHVS, CDR2 FQNEAQ. Trimming took 3 bases from V and 4 from J, leaving 18 bases between them. The CDR3 covers 16 residues. The variable domain in full, with the rest retrieved from reference TRBV7-8 and TRBJ1-1, is GAGVSQSPRYKVAKRGQDVALRCDPISGHVSLFWYQQALGQGPEFLTYFQNEAQLDKSGLPSDRFFAERPEGSVSTLKIQRTQQEDSAVYLCASSFRDKITGTEAFFGQGTRLTVV.

This chain links TRBV7-2 with TRBJ2-5; the D gene is possibly TRBD1 (5 bases). Germline V CDR1 and CDR2: SGHTA, FQGNSA. V lost 3 bases and J 5 bases, leaving 13 bases between the germline ends. The CDR3 extends over 14 amino acids. CDR3 amino acids: CASSLGRPRETQYF. CDR3 bases: TGTGCCAGCAGCTTGGGGCGGCCACGGGAGACCCAGTACTTC.

As DNA, the CDR3 is TGTGCCAGCAGTGTGCCCTGGTCAGGAAAAGAGACCCAGTACTTC. The encoded protein is CASSVPWSGKETQYF. The gene calls are TRBV6-1 and TRBJ2-5; no firm D call. The CDR3 runs to 15 residues. Trimming left V 4 bases short and J 3 bases short, with 15 bases between. Germline V gene sequence: CDR1 MNHNS, CDR2 SASEGT.

The rearrangement joins TRBV19 to TRBJ2-3; TRBD2 matches at 9 bases. CDR1 LNHDA and CDR2 SQIVND come from the germline V gene (reference sequence). This CDR3 has 17 amino acids. V lost 5 bases and J lost 1; bases outside the gene matches: 10. DNA of the CDR3: TGTGCCAGTAGTCCGAGGACTAGCGTAGGTGGCACAGATACGCAGTATTTT. This translates into CASSPRTSVGGTDTQYF. The full variable domain, completed using reference TRBV19 and TRBJ2-3, is DGGITQSPKYLFRKEGQNVTLSCEQNLNHDAMYWYRQDPGQGLRLIYYSQIVNDFQKGDIAEGYSVSREKKESFPLTVTSAQKNPTAFYLCASSPRTSVGGTDTQYFGPGTRLTVL.

With respect to this clone: Germline and junction disagree at one end, which may indicate a read error. The chain has TRBV7-7 and TRBJ2-5; maybe TRBD1 (5 bases). CDR1 is SSHAT, CDR2 FNYEAQ, per germline (reference sequence). The CDR3 sequence is 14 residues long. The CDR3, as DNA: TGTGCTAGCAGCTTAGGACACCAACAAGAGACCCAGTACTTC. Translated, it gives CASSLGHQQETQYF. The whole variable domain, filled in from reference TRBV7-7 and TRBJ2-5, reads GAGVSQSPRYKVTKRGQDVTLRCDPISSHATLYWYQQALGQGPEFLTYFNYEAQPDKSGLPSDRFSAERPEGSISTLTIQRTEQRDSAMYRCASSLGHQQETQYFGPGTRLLVL.

The chain carries TRBV7-8 and TRBJ2-3; 7 positions agree with TRBD2. There are 16 residues in the CDR3. Germline V gene lookup returns CDR1 SGHVS and CDR2 FQNEAQ. V trimming: 4 bases; J trimming: 5 bases; junction bases outside the gene matches: 12. This CDR3 is CASSSGLLATKDTQYF. The CDR3 DNA reads as TGTGCCAGCAGCTCTGGGCTACTAGCGACAAAAGATACGCAGTATTTT. Full variable domain (outside the CDR3, taken from reference TRBV7-8 and TRBJ2-3): GAGVSQSPRYKVAKRGQDVALRCDPISGHVSLFWYQQALGQGPEFLTYFQNEAQLDKSGLPSDRFFAERPEGSVSTLKIQRTQQEDSAVYLCASSSGLLATKDTQYFGPGTRLTVL.

This clone was observed once. The chain employs TRBV19 and TRBJ1-1; D possibly corresponds to TRBD1 (6 bases). CDR3 length: 16 amino acids. The V and J ends lost 3 bases and 0 bases respectively, with 14 bases between them. The germline gives CDR1 LNHDA, CDR2 SQIVND (reference sequence). For the CDR3, the DNA is TGTGCCAGTAGTATGGCCAGGGGCCTTATGAACACTGAAGCTTTCTTT. Its protein is CASSMARGLMNTEAFF.

This clone has a handful of counts. CDR3 amino acids: CASSKEIPGNTEAFF. In nucleotides, the CDR3 is TGTGCCAGCTCAAAGGAAATTCCGGGGAACACTGAAGCTTTCTTT. The rearrangement joins TRBV18 to TRBJ1-1, with D hard to call. The germline gives CDR1 KGHSH, CDR2 LQKENI. This CDR3 has 15 residues. V was cut by 5 bases and J by 1 base, with 14 bases left in between.

The chain joins TRBV18 to TRBJ2-5; tentative D call: TRBD2 (6 bases). The V gene's germline CDR1 is KGHSH and CDR2 LQKENI. This CDR3 contains 14 residues. Trimming took 2 bases from V and 0 from J, leaving 7 bases between them. CDR3 coding DNA: TGTGCCAGCTCACCAGGGGGGTACCAAGAGACCCAGTACTTC. It specifies CASSPGGYQETQYF.

This rearrangement joins TRBV30 to TRBJ2-3; 7 nucleotides match TRBD2. With 0 bases clipped from V and 5 bases from J, the junction kept 2 bases outside the gene matches. CDR1 GTSNPN and CDR2 SVGIG come from the germline V gene (reference sequence). The CDR3 extends over 13 amino acids. CDR3 in amino acids: CAWSVGEGDTQYF. The CDR3 DNA follows: TGTGCCTGGAGTGTGGGGGAGGGAGATACGCAGTATTTT. Using reference TRBV30 and TRBJ2-3 for the parts outside the CDR3, the full variable domain is SQTIHQWPATLVQPVGSPLSLECTVEGTSNPNLYWYRQAAGRGLQLLFYSVGIGQISSEVPQNLSASRPQDRQFILSSKKLLLSDSGFYLCAWSVGEGDTQYFGPGTRLTVL.

The rearrangement joins TRBV5-6 to TRBJ1-6; no firm D call. CDR3 length: 14 amino acids. Germline V gene sequence: CDR1 SGHDT, CDR2 YYEEEE. Trimming pared 4 bases from V and 8 bases from J, leaving 13 bases between. CDR3 nucleotides: TGTGCCAGCAGCGAGGGCCCCCGGGATTCACCCCTCCACTTT. As protein: CASSEGPRDSPLHF.

The genes are TRBV29-1 and TRBJ2-7, with TRBD1 as a possible D gene (5 bases). Per germline, CDR1 SQVTM and CDR2 ANQGSEA. V was trimmed by 6 bases and J by 3 bases, leaving 12 bases between them. The length of the CDR3 is 12 residues. The CDR3 sequence is CSVGQSNYEQYF. CDR3 sequence (DNA): TGCAGCGTGGGGCAGTCAAACTACGAGCAGTACTTC.

This clone appeared once. The V gene is TRBV28, the J gene TRBJ1-2, with TRBD1 matching 7 bases. The germline V gene encodes CDR1 MDHEN and CDR2 SYDVKM. Unmatched junction bases numbered 5, after V lost 3 bases and J lost 4 bases. The length of the CDR3 is 14 residues. CDR3 sequence (DNA): TGTGCCAGCAGTTTCAAAGACAGGGTCTATGGCTACACCTTC. Translated, it gives CASSFKDRVYGYTF.

The J gene is TRBJ1-6, the V gene TRBV19; D perhaps matches TRBD1 (5 bases). V dropped 4 bases and J dropped 8 bases, with 9 bases sitting between them. Germline assignment: CDR1 LNHDA and CDR2 SQIVND (reference sequence). The length of the CDR3 is 13 residues. The CDR3 loop reads CASSTGLYSPLHF. The CDR3 DNA reads as TGTGCCAGTAGTACGGGACTCTATTCACCCCTCCACTTT.

The gene calls are TRBV28 and TRBJ1-5; D not resolved. This CDR3 is 17 amino acids long. V gave up 2 bases and J gave up 6 bases, with 20 bases separating them. Germline values: CDR1 MDHEN, CDR2 SYDVKM. This CDR3 is CASSLEGLGGEGQPQHF. The CDR3 DNA is TGTGCCAGCAGTTTAGAGGGTTTAGGCGGGGAAGGTCAGCCCCAGCATTTT.

The chain couples TRBV10-3 to TRBJ2-2; maybe TRBD2 (6 bases). The ends were cut back, 4 bases at V and 6 bases at J, with 12 bases in the middle. This CDR3 contains 14 residues. Germline V lookup: CDR1 ENHRY, CDR2 SYGVKD. CDR3 bases: TGTGCCATCAGTGTGGCGGGGTTAGCCGGGGAGCTGTTTTTT. It codes for CAISVAGLAGELFF.

CDR3 residues: CASSPQGGVNTEAFF. The CDR3 DNA reads as TGTGCCAGCAGCCCACAGGGAGGGGTGAACACTGAAGCTTTCTTT. V usage is TRBV11-3 and J usage is TRBJ1-1; TRBD1 is a possible D gene (6 bases). From germline, CDR1 is SGHNT and CDR2 YENEEA. V gave up 5 bases and J gave up 0 bases, with 13 bases separating them. This CDR3 is 15 amino acids long. Using reference TRBV11-3 and TRBJ1-1 for the parts outside the CDR3, the full variable domain is EAGVVQSPRYKIIEKKQPVAFWCNPISGHNTLYWYLQNLGQGPELLIRYENEEAVDDSQLPKDRFSAERLKGVDSTLKIQPAELGDSAVYLCASSPQGGVNTEAFFGQGTRLTVV.

The CDR3 loop reads CASSLASGVNEQFF. In DNA form, the CDR3 reads TGTGCCAGCAGCTTAGCGTCGGGGGTCAATGAGCAGTTCTTC. This chain links TRBV7-9 with TRBJ2-1; the D gene is possibly TRBD2 (6 bases). The CDR3 length is 14 residues. The V end was cut by 0 bases, the J end by 6 bases, with 9 bases between. Germline lookup yields CDR1 SEHNR and CDR2 FQNEAQ (reference sequence).

This sequence joins TRBV7-2 and TRBJ2-5; 9 nucleotides line up with TRBD2. V shed 8 bases and J 1 base; nucleotides not matched to a gene: 11. This CDR3 contains 16 residues. Per germline, CDR1 SGHTA and CDR2 FQGNSA. The CDR3, as DNA: TGTGCCAGCGTAATCCGAGCGGGGGGCCTCCAAGAGACCCAGTACTTC. Protein sequence: CASVIRAGGLQETQYF. Supplemented by reference TRBV7-2 and TRBJ2-5, the full variable domain reads GAGVSQSPSNKVTEKGKDVELRCDPISGHTALYWYRQSLGQGLEFLIYFQGNSAPDKSGLPSDRFSAERTGGSVSTLTIQRTQQEDSAVYLCASVIRAGGLQETQYFGPGTRLLVL.

J is TRBJ2-5 and V is TRBV6-5, with 8 bases that match TRBD2. V lost 5 bases to trimming and J lost 4 bases; unmatched junction nucleotides: 3. This CDR3 comprises 13 residues. The V gene's germline CDR1 is MNHEY and CDR2 SVGAGI. CDR3 residues: CASSRTSRETQYF. The CDR3 bases are TGTGCCAGCAGTCGGACTAGCAGAGAGACCCAGTACTTC.

V gene TRBV4-1 combines with J gene TRBJ2-3; D possibly corresponds to TRBD2 (6 bases). The ends were cut back, 1 base at V and 2 bases at J, with 19 bases in the middle. From germline, CDR1 is MGHRA and CDR2 YSYEKL. CDR3 length equals 18 residues. The CDR3 loop is CASSQASLAGSPTDTQYF. The CDR3 region has the DNA TGCGCCAGCAGCCAAGCCTCCCTGGCGGGGTCCCCCACAGATACGCAGTATTTT.

This clone was recorded only once. The genes are TRBV7-9 and TRBJ1-4, with D tentatively TRBD1 (5 bases). Between the trimmed V and J ends, which lost 2 bases and 4 bases, there was a span of 8 bases. The CDR3 has 14 amino acids. Germline V lookup: CDR1 SEHNR, CDR2 FQNEAQ (reference sequence). The CDR3, as DNA: TGTGCCAGCAGCTTACAGGGTCTTAATGAAAAACTGTTTTTT. This gives the protein CASSLQGLNEKLFF.

The CDR3 spells CASSQEVADRADEQYF. CDR3 bases: TGCGCCAGCAGCCAAGAAGTTGCGGACAGGGCAGACGAGCAGTACTTC. The V gene is TRBV4-1, the J gene TRBJ2-7; TRBD1 matches at 8 bases. From germline, CDR1 is MGHRA and CDR2 YSYEKL. CDR3 length: 16 residues. J gave up 5 bases and V 0 bases, and 9 bases lay outside the gene matches.

This chain links TRBV5-1 with TRBJ1-2, with 8 bases aligning to TRBD1. This CDR3 comprises 13 residues. J gave up 7 bases and V 5 bases, and 7 bases lay outside the gene matches. CDR1 is SGHRS and CDR2 is YFSETQ in the germline V gene. DNA for the CDR3: TGCGCCAGCAGTGCCGGACAGGGTTCTGGCTACACCTTC. This gives the protein CASSAGQGSGYTF. The variable domain in full, with the rest retrieved from reference TRBV5-1 and TRBJ1-2, is KAGVTQTPRYLIKTRGQQVTLSCSPISGHRSVSWYQQTPGQGLQFLFEYFSETQRNKGNFPGRFSGRQFSNSRSEMNVSTLELGDSALYLCASSAGQGSGYTFGSGTRLTVV.

This chain links TRBV13 with TRBJ2-7; TRBD2 matches 10 bases. V gave up 5 bases and J gave up 0 bases; unmatched junction bases: 10. Germline V gene lookup returns CDR1 PRHDT and CDR2 FYEKMQ (reference sequence). The CDR3 runs 17 residues. The CDR3 bases are TGTGCCAGCAGCCTAACTTATAGGACTAGCGGCTCCTACGAGCAGTACTTC. It codes for CASSLTYRTSGSYEQYF.